Following are 19 T cell receptor beta chains from one sample sequenced in a study of Graves' ophthalmopathy and Graves' hyperthyroidism. Amplified material comprised TCR beta CDR3 regions derived from RNA transcripts. An initial RT-PCR round employing HTBI primers preceded a second-round multiplex PCR. One entry per CDR3 protein results from TCRdb running MiXCR on the multiplex PCR reads. The table lists 650,000 to 900,000 distinct CDR3 sequences, roughly two fifths of them singletons, with less than 55% in the top ten. The sequencing sample was made of peripheral blood. The source of these receptors is an adult man with Graves' ophthalmopathy.

The V call is TRBV7-2, the J call TRBJ1-5, with 9 bases lining up with TRBD1. Germline V gene lookup returns CDR1 SGHTA and CDR2 FQGNSA. This CDR3 contains 15 residues. After removal of 2 bases from V and 5 bases from J, the junction contained 4 bases not matched to a gene. The CDR3 bases are TGTGCCAGCAGCTTAAACACAGGGGGCGATCAGCCCCAGCATTTT. This sequence encodes CASSLNTGGDQPQHF.

The V gene is TRBV19, the J gene TRBJ1-5; the match to TRBD1 covers 9 bases. The CDR3 consists of 14 residues. Per germline, CDR1 LNHDA and CDR2 SQIVND (reference sequence). Unmatched junction bases numbered 6, after V lost 8 bases and J lost 4 bases. The CDR3 here is CASGGQGSNQPQHF. DNA for the CDR3: TGTGCCAGTGGGGGACAGGGAAGTAATCAGCCCCAGCATTTT. Drawing the rest from reference TRBV19 and TRBJ1-5, the complete variable domain is DGGITQSPKYLFRKEGQNVTLSCEQNLNHDAMYWYRQDPGQGLRLIYYSQIVNDFQKGDIAEGYSVSREKKESFPLTVTSAQKNPTAFYLCASGGQGSNQPQHFGDGTRLSIL.

This clonotype has a count of ten or more. The CDR3 region has the DNA TGTGCCAGCAGCTTAGGAGCAGGGGATTCACCCCTCCACTTT. Translating it yields CASSLGAGDSPLHF. This chain connects TRBV7-9 to TRBJ1-6, with D perhaps TRBD1 (6 bases). Per the germline V gene, CDR1 is SEHNR and CDR2 is FQNEAQ (reference sequence). This CDR3 spans 14 amino acids. V dropped 1 base and J dropped 8 bases, with 9 bases sitting between them.

This rearrangement joins TRBV29-1 to TRBJ1-2; D not resolved. V was cut by 8 bases and J by 7 bases, with 14 bases left in between. CDR1 is SQVTM, CDR2 ANQGSEA, per germline. This CDR3 is 11 amino acids long. CDR3 sequence (DNA): TGCAGCTTAGCAGGAGTTGGTGGCTACACCTTC. Its protein is CSLAGVGGYTF.

The rearrangement links TRBV24-1 to TRBJ1-5; 9 bases match TRBD1. CDR1 and CDR2 from the germline V gene are KGHDR and SFDVKD. V lost 11 bases, J lost 4 bases, and 5 bases stayed unmatched. The CDR3 has 13 residues. CDR3 in DNA: TGTGCCAGCACGGACAGGGGAAATCAGCCCCAGCATTTT. Encoded protein: CASTDRGNQPQHF.

The sample holds a few counts of this clonotype. This sequence joins TRBV20-1 and TRBJ2-7; 8 nucleotides align to TRBD1. This CDR3 is 15 amino acids long. J lost 2 bases, V lost 2 bases, and 8 bases had no gene match. Looked up from germline, CDR1 is DFQATT and CDR2 is SNEGSKA (reference sequence). The CDR3 sequence is CSARPWTGLTYEQYF. CDR3 bases: TGCAGTGCTAGACCTTGGACAGGGCTTACCTACGAGCAGTACTTC.

This clonotype has ten or more counts. J is TRBJ2-7 and V is TRBV29-1; D ambiguous. Per the germline V gene, CDR1 is SQVTM and CDR2 is ANQGSEA. The ends were cut back, 2 bases at V and 1 base at J, with 12 bases in the middle. The CDR3 sequence is 14 residues long. The CDR3 loop reads CSVERFQVSYEQYF. The CDR3 region has the DNA TGCAGCGTTGAAAGGTTCCAGGTATCCTACGAGCAGTACTTC.

This sequence joins TRBV28 and TRBJ2-5; 7 bases match TRBD1. CDR3 length: 15 residues. CDR1 is MDHEN, CDR2 SYDVKM, per germline. Losses at the gene ends were 5 bases for V and 3 bases for J; bases not matched to a gene: 9. This CDR3 is CASSPSGQFKETQYF. The CDR3 DNA is TGTGCCAGCAGTCCCTCGGGACAGTTCAAAGAGACCCAGTACTTC.

In this sample, this clonotype turned up many times. J is TRBJ1-2 and V is TRBV5-1, with TRBD1 matching over 11 bases. Germline loops: CDR1 SGHRS, CDR2 YFSETQ. J was trimmed by 8 bases and V by 4 bases; bases with no gene match: 7. The CDR3 consists of 14 residues. The CDR3 protein is CASSDGQGAWGYTF. CDR3 sequence (DNA): TGCGCCAGCAGCGATGGACAGGGGGCGTGGGGCTACACCTTC.

The genes are TRBV6-6 and TRBJ2-7; tentative D call: TRBD1 (6 bases). This CDR3 spans 15 amino acids. From germline, CDR1 is MNHNY and CDR2 SVGAGI (reference sequence). Trimming took off 4 bases at V and 2 bases at J, with 15 bases between the two ends. This CDR3 reads CASSSERTEAYEQYF. The CDR3 bases are TGTGCCAGCAGTTCAGAGAGGACAGAAGCCTACGAGCAGTACTTC.

This clonotype was seen only a few times. The V gene is TRBV10-3, the J gene TRBJ1-5; 8 bases align to TRBD1. Losses at the gene ends were 10 bases for V and 2 bases for J; bases not matched to a gene: 10. The CDR3 totals 15 residues. The germline V gene has CDR1 ENHRY and CDR2 SYGVKD. CDR3 residues: CASSETTGGNQPQHF. The CDR3 nucleotides are TGTGCCAGCAGCGAAACGACAGGGGGCAATCAGCCCCAGCATTTT.

As for this clonotype: Relative to the germline gene, one junction end is altered; a read error may explain this. This chain joins TRBV12-3 or TRBV12-4 and TRBJ2-7, with D tentatively TRBD1 (6 bases). The CDR3 is made up of 13 amino acids. The CDR3 nucleotides read TGTGCCAGCAGTCTTACAGGGACCTACGGGCAGTACTTC. This gives the protein CASSLTGTYGQYF.

A few counts support this clonotype. V usage is TRBV12-3 or TRBV12-4 and J usage is TRBJ2-5, with 8 bases identical to TRBD1. CDR3 length: 15 amino acids. J was trimmed by 5 bases and V by 1 base; bases with no gene match: 6. The CDR3 reads CASSLGQGTRETQYF. In DNA form, the CDR3 reads TGTGCCAGCAGTTTAGGACAGGGGACGAGGGAGACCCAGTACTTC.

This clonotype was found a few times. The J gene is TRBJ2-6, the V gene TRBV11-2; 10 bases map to TRBD2. CDR1 SGHAT and CDR2 FQNNGV come from the germline V gene. The ends lost 4 bases at V and 1 base at J; junction bases unmatched: 10. CDR3 length equals 19 residues. CDR3 coding DNA: TGTGCCAGCAGCTCTTATCTAGCGGGAGCTAGGTCTGGGGCCAACGTCCTGACTTTC. Translating gives CASSSYLAGARSGANVLTF.

The J gene is TRBJ1-6, the V gene TRBV2; tentative D call: TRBD1 (6 bases). V lost 5 bases, J lost 9 bases, and 20 bases lay in between. This CDR3 contains 16 residues. In germline, CDR1 is SNHLY, CDR2 FYNNEI. CDR3 sequence: CASSLAGAAGVSPLHF. CDR3 sequence (DNA): TGTGCCAGCAGTTTGGCGGGGGCGGCAGGGGTTTCACCCCTCCACTTT.

The V call is TRBV2, the J call TRBJ1-2; D remains unclear. CDR3 length: 13 residues. V lost 5 bases to trimming and J lost 4 bases, with 11 bases between them. Germline CDR1 SNHLY, CDR2 FYNNEI. CDR3 nucleotides: TGTGCCAGCAGTTTAGGCAGGCCCTATGGCTACACCTTC. Protein: CASSLGRPYGYTF.

The chain employs TRBV24-1 and TRBJ1-5; 9 bases align to TRBD1. J gave up 4 bases and V 11 bases, and 11 bases lay outside the gene matches. CDR3 length: 15 residues. CDR1 is KGHDR, CDR2 SFDVKD, per germline. The CDR3 sequence is CASRGTGTYNQPQHF. DNA for the CDR3: TGTGCCAGCAGAGGGACAGGGACTTATAATCAGCCCCAGCATTTT.

In its sample, this clonotype was seen a few times. This chain joins TRBV19 and TRBJ1-5; D is ambiguous. The ends were cut back, 6 bases at V and 1 base at J, with 16 bases in the middle. The CDR3 loop spans 16 amino acids. The germline CDR1 and CDR2 sequences are LNHDA and SQIVND (reference sequence). The CDR3 protein is CASRSTGVRSNQPQHF. CDR3 in DNA: TGTGCCAGTAGATCCACTGGGGTGAGGAGCAATCAGCCCCAGCATTTT.

This clonotype was counted at least ten times. The rearrangement uses TRBV7-9 and TRBJ2-7; weak D call: TRBD1 (6 bases). Germline CDR1 reads SEHNR; CDR2 reads FQNEAQ (reference sequence). The V gene lost 4 bases and the J gene lost 5 bases, with 9 bases spanning the gap. CDR3 length equals 12 residues. The CDR3 nucleotides read TGTGCCAGCAGCTCACAGGGCGACGAGCAGTACTTC. It is translated as CASSSQGDEQYF.